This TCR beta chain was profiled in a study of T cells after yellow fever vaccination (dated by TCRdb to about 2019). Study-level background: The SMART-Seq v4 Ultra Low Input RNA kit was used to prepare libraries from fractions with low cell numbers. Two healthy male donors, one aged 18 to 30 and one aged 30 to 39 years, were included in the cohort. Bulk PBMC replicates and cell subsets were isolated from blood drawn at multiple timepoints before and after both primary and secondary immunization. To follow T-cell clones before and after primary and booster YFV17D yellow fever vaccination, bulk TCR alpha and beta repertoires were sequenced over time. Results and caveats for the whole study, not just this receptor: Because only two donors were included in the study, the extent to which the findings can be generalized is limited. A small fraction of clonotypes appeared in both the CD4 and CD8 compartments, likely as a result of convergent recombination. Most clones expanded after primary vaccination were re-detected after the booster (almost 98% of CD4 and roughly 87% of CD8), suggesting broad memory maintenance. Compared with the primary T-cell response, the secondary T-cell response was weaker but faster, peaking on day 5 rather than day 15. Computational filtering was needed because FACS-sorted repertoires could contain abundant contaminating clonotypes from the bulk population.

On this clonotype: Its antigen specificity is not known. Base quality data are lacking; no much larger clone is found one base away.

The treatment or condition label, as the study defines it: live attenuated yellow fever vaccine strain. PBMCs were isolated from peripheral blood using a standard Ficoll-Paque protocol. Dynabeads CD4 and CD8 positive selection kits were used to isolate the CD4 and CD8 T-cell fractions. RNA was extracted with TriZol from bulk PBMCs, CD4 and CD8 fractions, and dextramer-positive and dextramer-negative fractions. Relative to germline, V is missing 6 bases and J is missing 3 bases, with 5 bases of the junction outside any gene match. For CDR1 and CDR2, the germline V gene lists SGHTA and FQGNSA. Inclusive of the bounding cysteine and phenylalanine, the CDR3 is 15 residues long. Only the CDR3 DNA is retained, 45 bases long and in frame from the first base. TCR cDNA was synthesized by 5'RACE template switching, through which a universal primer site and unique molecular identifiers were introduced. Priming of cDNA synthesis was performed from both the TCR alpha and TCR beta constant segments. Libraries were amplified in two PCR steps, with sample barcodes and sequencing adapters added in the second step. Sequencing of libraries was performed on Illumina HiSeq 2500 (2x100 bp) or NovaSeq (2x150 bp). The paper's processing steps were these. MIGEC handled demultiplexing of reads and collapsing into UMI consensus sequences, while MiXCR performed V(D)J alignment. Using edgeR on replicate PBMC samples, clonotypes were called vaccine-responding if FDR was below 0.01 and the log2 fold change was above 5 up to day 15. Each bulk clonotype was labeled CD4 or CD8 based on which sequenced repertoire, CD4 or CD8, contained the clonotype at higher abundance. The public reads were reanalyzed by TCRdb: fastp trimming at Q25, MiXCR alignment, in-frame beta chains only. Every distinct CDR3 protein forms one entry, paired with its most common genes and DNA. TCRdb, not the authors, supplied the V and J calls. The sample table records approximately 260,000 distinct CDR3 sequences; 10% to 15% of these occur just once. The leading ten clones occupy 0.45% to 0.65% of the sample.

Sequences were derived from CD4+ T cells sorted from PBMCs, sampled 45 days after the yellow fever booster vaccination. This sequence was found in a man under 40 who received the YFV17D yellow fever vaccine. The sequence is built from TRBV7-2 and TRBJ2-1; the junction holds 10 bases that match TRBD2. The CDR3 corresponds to CASSSTSGNYNEQFF. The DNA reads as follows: TGTGCCAGCAGTTCAACTAGCGGGAACTACAATGAGCAGTTCTTC. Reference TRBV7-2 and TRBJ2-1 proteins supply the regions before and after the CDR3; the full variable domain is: GAGVSQSPSNKVTEKGKDVELRCDPISGHTALYWYRQSLGQGLEFLIYFQGNSAPDKSGLPSDRFSAERTGGSVSTLTIQRTQQEDSAVYLCASSSTSGNYNEQFFGPGTRLTVL.